The 29 T cell receptor beta chains presented below share a single source sample, sequenced in a study of shared clonotypes between healthy human individuals. Only in-frame clones appear in the TCRdb table, and some are missing; sequencing was by immunoSEQ multiplex PCR. The data contain about 2 million clones, roughly 94% of them singletons. Naive-designated CD8 cells lacked CD45RO, were positively enriched for CCR7, and omitted terminally differentiated effector memory CD45RA+ cells. Sample: naive CD8+ T cells sorted from blood. These receptors came from a man between 18 and 29 years old in good health.

The V gene is TRBV2, the J gene TRBJ2-7; D may be TRBD2 (5 bases). V was cut by 9 bases and J by 3 bases, with 9 bases left in between. CDR1 is SNHLY, CDR2 FYNNEI, per germline. The CDR3 totals 11 residues. The CDR3: CARGDGYEQYF. CDR3 nucleotides: TGTGCCAGGGGAGACGGCTACGAGCAGTACTTC.

This rearrangement joins TRBV2 to TRBJ2-3; maybe TRBD2 (6 bases). The CDR3 has 16 amino acids. Looked up from germline, CDR1 is SNHLY and CDR2 is FYNNEI. Trimming shortened V by 6 bases and J by 2 bases, and 18 bases separated the two germline ends. The CDR3 region is CASRESLADFTDTQYF. CDR3 nucleotides: TGTGCCAGCAGAGAATCCTTAGCGGATTTCACAGATACGCAGTATTTT.

The rearrangement links TRBV27 to TRBJ2-7; unclear D gene. Germline CDR1 MNHEY, CDR2 SMNVEV (reference sequence). CDR3 size: 13 residues. V was shortened by 6 bases and J by 3 bases, with 12 bases between the two germline ends. CDR3 DNA sequence: TGTGCCAGCAGCGACGAGGTCGACTACGAGCAGTACTTC. Its protein is CASSDEVDYEQYF.

Points on this clone: The same CDR3 also results from other DNA sequences found in this sample. This chain links TRBV5-6 with TRBJ2-7; D may correspond to TRBD1 or TRBD2 (5 bases each). Trimming removed 5 bases from V and 2 bases from J, with 11 bases in between. CDR1 and CDR2 (germline): SGHDT, YYEEEE. The CDR3 sequence is 13 residues long. DNA of the CDR3: TGTGCCAGCAGTTCCGGGGCGCCCTACGAGCAGTACTTC. Translating gives CASSSGAPYEQYF.

The V call is TRBV5-4, the J call TRBJ2-1, with D perhaps matching TRBD2 (6 bases). CDR1 SGHNT and CDR2 YYREEE come from the germline V gene (reference sequence). CDR3 length equals 12 residues. Trimming cost V 1 base and J 9 bases, with 8 bases left between them. The CDR3 loop is CASSLMTSEQFF. CDR3 nucleotides: TGTGCCAGCAGCTTGATGACTAGTGAGCAGTTCTTC.

As concerns this clone: The sample carries other DNA sequences with the same CDR3. This chain links TRBV4-1 with TRBJ2-7, with a possible D match to TRBD2 (5 bases). Trimming pared 4 bases from V and 2 bases from J, leaving 9 bases between. Germline V CDR1 and CDR2: MGHRA, YSYEKL. There are 13 residues in the CDR3. The CDR3 coding sequence is TGCGCCAGCAGCCTAAGGGAGACCTACGAGCAGTACTTC. The encoded protein is CASSLRETYEQYF.

The chain combines TRBV28 with TRBJ2-7; D gene ambiguous. Germline assignment: CDR1 MDHEN and CDR2 SYDVKM. The germline V and J ends were trimmed by 3 bases and 0 bases, with 9 bases remaining between them. This CDR3 contains 14 residues. CDR3 sequence reads: CASSFAPVSYEQYF. In DNA, the CDR3 is TGTGCCAGCAGTTTCGCACCCGTCTCCTACGAGCAGTACTTC. Using reference TRBV28 and TRBJ2-7 for the parts outside the CDR3, the full variable domain is DVKVTQSSRYLVKRTGEKVFLECVQDMDHENMFWYRQDPGLGLRLIYFSYDVKMKEKGDIPEGYSVSREKKERFSLILESASTNQTSMYLCASSFAPVSYEQYFGPGTRLTVT.

This clone came up once. The CDR3 sequence is CASSLGGNHYEQYF. CDR3 nucleotides: TGTGCCAGCAGCTTAGGGGGGAACCATTACGAGCAGTACTTC. The chain recombines TRBV7-3 with TRBJ2-7, with a tentative D call TRBD2 (6 bases). The germline V gene has CDR1 SGHTA and CDR2 FQGTGA. The CDR3 sequence is 14 residues long. Trimming shortened V by 2 bases and J by 4 bases, and 12 bases separated the two germline ends.

This chain joins TRBV6-5 and TRBJ2-7, with a possible D match to TRBD2 (5 bases). The CDR3 runs 14 residues. Germline lookup yields CDR1 MNHEY and CDR2 SVGAGI. Trimming stripped 2 bases from V and 3 bases from J, with 11 bases between. The CDR3 coding sequence is TGTGCCAGCAGTTACGTAAGCGGTAGCTACGAGCAGTACTTC. This sequence encodes CASSYVSGSYEQYF.

A single count supports this clone. Other DNA sequences in this specimen translate into the identical CDR3. The gene calls are TRBV4-1 and TRBJ2-7, with no clear D. This CDR3 is 12 amino acids long. Trimming stripped 3 bases from V and 3 bases from J, with 6 bases between. Per the germline V gene, CDR1 is MGHRA and CDR2 is YSYEKL. The CDR3 DNA is TGCGCCAGCAGCCAGGACGGCTACGAGCAGTACTTC. Protein sequence: CASSQDGYEQYF.

The chain joins TRBV2 to TRBJ2-2; possible D gene TRBD2, 6 bases. Germline CDR1 SNHLY, CDR2 FYNNEI. The CDR3 runs 14 residues. The germline V and J ends were trimmed by 4 bases and 5 bases, with 11 bases remaining between them. For the CDR3, the DNA is TGTGCCAGCAGTGTAATCGGGGGAACCGGGGAGCTGTTTTTT. It yields the protein CASSVIGGTGELFF.

V usage is TRBV14 and J usage is TRBJ1-2; D is undetermined. V lost 0 bases, J lost 1 base, and 9 bases lay in between. CDR3 length: 15 amino acids. The germline CDR1 and CDR2 sequences are SGHDN and FVKESK. This CDR3 is CASSQDLTDNYGYTF. The CDR3, as DNA: TGTGCCAGCAGCCAAGATCTCACAGATAACTATGGCTACACCTTC.

This chain joins TRBV4-1 and TRBJ2-3; D perhaps matches TRBD2 (5 bases). The germline V and J ends were trimmed by 0 bases and 2 bases, with 15 bases remaining between them. The CDR3 has 17 amino acids. Germline CDR1 MGHRA, CDR2 YSYEKL. For the CDR3, the DNA is TGCGCCAGCAGCCAAGACCCCCCCAGAGGGTTCACAGATACGCAGTATTTT. Translating it yields CASSQDPPRGFTDTQYF.

The V and J genes are TRBV30 and TRBJ1-3; perhaps TRBD1 as D (5 bases). The length of the CDR3 is 13 residues. Germline CDR1 reads GTSNPN; CDR2 reads SVGIG (reference sequence). The CDR3 loop is CGRQGRPGNTIYF. In DNA form, the CDR3 reads TGTGGTCGTCAGGGTCGCCCTGGAAACACCATATATTTT.

The rearrangement uses TRBV27 and TRBJ2-7; possibly TRBD1 for D (5 bases). The CDR3 totals 14 residues. V shed 6 bases and J shed 2 bases, with 14 bases lying between them. Germline V gene data show CDR1 as MNHEY and CDR2 as SMNVEV (reference sequence). CDR3 nucleotides: TGTGCCAGCAGCCAGGGCGGCGTCACCTACGAGCAGTACTTC. Encoded protein: CASSQGGVTYEQYF.

This chain connects TRBV4-3 to TRBJ2-7, with a tentative D call TRBD2 (5 bases). V gave up 1 base and J gave up 5 bases, with 9 bases separating them. The CDR3 has 13 residues. The germline V gene has CDR1 LGHNA and CDR2 YSLEER. As DNA, the CDR3 is TGCGCCAGCAGCCAAGGGGAGTCTAACGAGCAGTACTTC. Amino acid sequence: CASSQGESNEQYF.

This clone was detected once. This chain joins TRBV2 and TRBJ2-7, with D perhaps matching TRBD2 (6 bases). V lost 6 bases and J 6 bases, leaving 15 bases between the germline ends. Germline CDR1 is SNHLY and CDR2 is FYNNEI. The CDR3 has 13 amino acids. The CDR3 coding sequence is TGTGCCAGCAGAAAGACTAGTGTTTCCGAGCAGTACTTC. Its translation: CASRKTSVSEQYF.

The rearrangement uses TRBV4-1 and TRBJ1-2; no clear D gene. The CDR3 has 15 residues. The ends were cut back, 1 base at V and 2 bases at J, with 11 bases in the middle. Germline V gene lookup returns CDR1 MGHRA and CDR2 YSYEKL. CDR3 nucleotides: TGCGCCAGCAGCCAAGCCCGGAGCCTAAACTATGGCTACACCTTC. Residues: CASSQARSLNYGYTF.

This chain's CDR3 is CASSQGVRLAGFYEQYF. DNA for the CDR3: TGCGCCAGCAGCCAAGGGGTCCGCCTAGCGGGGTTCTACGAGCAGTACTTC. V usage is TRBV4-1 and J usage is TRBJ2-7, with 9 bases identical to TRBD2. This CDR3 is built from 17 residues. The V gene end was trimmed by 1 base and the J gene end by 3 bases; junction bases not matched to a gene: 10. CDR1 MGHRA and CDR2 YSYEKL come from the germline V gene.

This clone was observed once. The genes are TRBV2 and TRBJ2-7; 11 nucleotides align to TRBD2. CDR3 length equals 15 residues. Germline CDR1 SNHLY, CDR2 FYNNEI. J was trimmed by 5 bases and V by 4 bases; bases with no gene match: 7. The CDR3 loop reads CASSASTSGKDEQYF. CDR3 sequence (DNA): TGTGCCAGCAGTGCGTCGACTAGCGGGAAGGACGAGCAGTACTTC.

This CDR3 reads CASSDMTGSYNSPLHF. CDR3 sequence (DNA): TGCGCCAGCAGTGATATGACAGGCTCCTATAATTCACCCCTCCACTTT. The chain links TRBV10-2 to TRBJ1-6; maybe TRBD1 (6 bases). V lost 3 bases, J lost 0 bases, and 9 bases lay in between. The CDR3 is made up of 16 amino acids. CDR1 is WSHSY, CDR2 SAAADI, per germline.

The rearrangement uses TRBV27 and TRBJ2-7; 7 bases map to TRBD2. The CDR3 spans 16 residues. V dropped 2 bases and J dropped 5; count of bases not matched to a gene: 12. The germline V gene encodes CDR1 MNHEY and CDR2 SMNVEV (reference sequence). The CDR3 DNA reads TGTGCCAGCAGTTTAGGACCCGCGGCGGGAGCTAACGAGCAGTACTTC. The encoded protein is CASSLGPAAGANEQYF.

V gene TRBV4-1 combines with J gene TRBJ2-7; 8 bases map to TRBD1. Trimming at V came to 3 bases and at J to 2 bases, leaving 3 bases not matched to a gene. The CDR3 extends over 14 amino acids. The V gene's germline CDR1 is MGHRA and CDR2 YSYEKL. The CDR3 is CASSHGQGPYEQYF. DNA for the CDR3: TGCGCCAGCAGCCACGGACAGGGTCCCTACGAGCAGTACTTC.

The chain links TRBV28 to TRBJ2-1, with D unresolved. V was pared by 3 bases and J by 1 base, with 7 bases between. The V gene's germline CDR1 is MDHEN and CDR2 SYDVKM. The CDR3 is 14 amino acids. Here the CDR3 reads CASSLSVSYNEQFF. The CDR3 region has the DNA TGTGCCAGCAGTTTGTCTGTTTCCTACAATGAGCAGTTCTTC.

This rearrangement joins TRBV5-6 to TRBJ1-1; D unresolved. Germline lookup yields CDR1 SGHDT and CDR2 YYEEEE. CDR3 length: 13 residues. Trimming shortened V by 5 bases and J by 1 base, and 9 bases separated the two germline ends. The CDR3 reads CASRLSPNTEAFF. CDR3 DNA sequence: TGTGCCAGCAGGTTATCCCCGAACACTGAAGCTTTCTTT. The variable domain in full, completed from reference TRBV5-6 and TRBJ1-1, reads DAGVTQSPTHLIKTRGQQVTLRCSPKSGHDTVSWYQQALGQGPQFIFQYYEEEERQRGNFPDRFSGHQFPNYSSELNVNALLLGDSALYLCASRLSPNTEAFFGQGTRLTVV.

The genes are TRBV9 and TRBJ1-1; weak D call: TRBD1 (6 bases). CDR1 and CDR2 from the germline V gene are SGDLS and YYNGEE. The CDR3 is 15 residues long. The V end lost 3 bases, the J end lost 4 bases, and 16 bases lay between the germline ends. The CDR3 DNA sequence: TGTGCCAGCAGCGGCGAAGGGGGTTTCGGCACTGAAGCTTTCTTT. Residues: CASSGEGGFGTEAFF. The full variable domain, with the rest looked up from reference TRBV9 and TRBJ1-1, is DSGVTQTPKHLITATGQRVTLRCSPRSGDLSVYWYQQSLDQGLQFLIQYYNGEERAKGNILERFSAQQFPDLHSELNLSSLELGDSALYFCASSGEGGFGTEAFFGQGTRLTVV.

In the case of this clone: This sample also contains other DNA sequences that code for the same CDR3. This chain joins TRBV2 and TRBJ1-5; the D gene is possibly TRBD1 (5 bases). The V and J ends lost 3 bases and 5 bases respectively, with 11 bases between them. The germline V gene has CDR1 SNHLY and CDR2 FYNNEI. This CDR3 has 14 amino acids. The CDR3 is CASSDGQGYQPQHF. The CDR3 DNA sequence: TGTGCCAGCAGTGACGGGCAGGGATATCAGCCCCAGCATTTT.

The rearrangement joins TRBV19 to TRBJ1-1; TRBD1 matches 8 bases. The CDR3 length is 16 residues. The germline CDR1 and CDR2 sequences are LNHDA and SQIVND (reference sequence). Trimming removed 9 bases from V and 2 bases from J; junction bases left unmatched: 14. CDR3 sequence (DNA): TGTGCCAGCAATCCGGACAGGGTGGGCCAAAACACTGAAGCTTTCTTT. Protein product: CASNPDRVGQNTEAFF.

Worth noting for this clone: The same CDR3 arises from other DNA sequences in this sample as well. J is TRBJ2-7 and V is TRBV7-6, with D possibly being TRBD1 (6 bases). CDR3 length: 13 amino acids. The V and J ends lost 3 bases and 2 bases respectively, with 8 bases between them. CDR1 SGHVS and CDR2 FNYEAQ come from the germline V gene. The CDR3 bases are TGTGCCAGCAGCTTGGACAGAACCTACGAGCAGTACTTC. It codes for CASSLDRTYEQYF.